This T cell receptor (beta chain) was profiled in a study of blood T cell repertoires in COVID-19. From germline, CDR1 is SEHNR and CDR2 FQNEAQ (reference sequence). The CDR3 consists of 15 residues. V trimming: 2 bases; J trimming: 8 bases; junction bases outside the gene matches: 8. Participant-given clinical history determined each cohort assignment. Using immunoSEQ multiplex PCR, the repertoire was profiled, and TCRdb retains in-frame clones only, with some absent. Of about 400,000 clones detected, approximately 85% appear once; the ten largest clones hold around 2%. The source of this sequence is a woman in her thirties or forties with acute COVID-19. The rearrangement uses TRBV7-9 and TRBJ1-2; 10 nucleotides align to TRBD1. Input material: PBMCs or T cells enriched from blood (not recorded which). CDR3 protein: CASSLTGTGASGYTF. CDR3 sequence (DNA): TGTGCCAGCAGCTTAACGGGGACAGGGGCCTCGGGCTACACCTTC.